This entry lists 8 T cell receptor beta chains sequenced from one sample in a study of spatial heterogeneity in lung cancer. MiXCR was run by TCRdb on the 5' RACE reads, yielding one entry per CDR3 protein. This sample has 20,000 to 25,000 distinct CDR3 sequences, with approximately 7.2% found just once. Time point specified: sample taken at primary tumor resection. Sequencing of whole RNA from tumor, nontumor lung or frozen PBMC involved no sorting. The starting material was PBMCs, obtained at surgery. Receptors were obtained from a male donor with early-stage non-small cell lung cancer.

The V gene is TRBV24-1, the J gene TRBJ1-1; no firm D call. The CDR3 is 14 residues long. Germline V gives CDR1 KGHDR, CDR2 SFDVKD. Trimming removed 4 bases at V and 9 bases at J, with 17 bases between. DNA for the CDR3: TGTGCCACCAGTGACAACCTGCCGACAAGCAAAGCTTTCTTT. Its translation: CATSDNLPTSKAFF.

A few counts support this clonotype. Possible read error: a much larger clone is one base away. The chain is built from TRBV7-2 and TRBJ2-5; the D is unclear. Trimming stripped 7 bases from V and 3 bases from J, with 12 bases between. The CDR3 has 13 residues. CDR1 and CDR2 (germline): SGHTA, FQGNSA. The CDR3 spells CASNPLSKETQYF. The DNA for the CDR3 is TGTGCCAGCAATCCTCTGAGCAAAGAGACCCAGTACTTC.

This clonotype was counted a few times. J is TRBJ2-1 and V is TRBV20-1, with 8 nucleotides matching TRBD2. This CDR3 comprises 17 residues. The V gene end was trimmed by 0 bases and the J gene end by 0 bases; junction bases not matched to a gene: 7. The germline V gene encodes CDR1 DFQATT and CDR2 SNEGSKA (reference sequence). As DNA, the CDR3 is TGCAGTGCTAGAGAGTTGGGGAGCGGGAGCTCCTACAATGAGCAGTTCTTC. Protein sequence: CSARELGSGSSYNEQFF.

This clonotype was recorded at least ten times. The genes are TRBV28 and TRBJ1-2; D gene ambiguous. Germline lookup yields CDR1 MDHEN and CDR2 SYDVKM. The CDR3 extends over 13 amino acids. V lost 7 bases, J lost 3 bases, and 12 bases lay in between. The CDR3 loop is CASTPGIYYGYTF. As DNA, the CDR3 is TGTGCCAGCACTCCGGGAATTTACTATGGCTACACCTTC.

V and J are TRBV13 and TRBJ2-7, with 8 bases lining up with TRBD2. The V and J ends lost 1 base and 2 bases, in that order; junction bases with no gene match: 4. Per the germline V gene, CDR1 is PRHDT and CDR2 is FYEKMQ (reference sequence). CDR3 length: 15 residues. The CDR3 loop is CASSLVGSGTYEQYF. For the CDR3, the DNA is TGTGCCAGCAGCTTAGTCGGTAGCGGGACCTACGAGCAGTACTTC.

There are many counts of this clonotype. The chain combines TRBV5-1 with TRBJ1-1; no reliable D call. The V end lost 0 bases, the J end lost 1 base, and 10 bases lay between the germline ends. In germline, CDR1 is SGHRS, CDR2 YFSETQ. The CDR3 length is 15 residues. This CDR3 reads CASSLGAGSNTEAFF. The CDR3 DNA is TGCGCCAGCAGCTTGGGAGCAGGCTCGAACACTGAAGCTTTCTTT.

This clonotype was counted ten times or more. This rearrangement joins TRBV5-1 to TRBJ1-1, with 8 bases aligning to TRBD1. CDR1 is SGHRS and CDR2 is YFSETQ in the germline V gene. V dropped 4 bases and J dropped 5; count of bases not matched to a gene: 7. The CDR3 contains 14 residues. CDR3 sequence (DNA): TGCGCCAGCAGCCCTGGACAGGGCGGGACTGAAGCTTTCTTT. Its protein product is CASSPGQGGTEAFF.

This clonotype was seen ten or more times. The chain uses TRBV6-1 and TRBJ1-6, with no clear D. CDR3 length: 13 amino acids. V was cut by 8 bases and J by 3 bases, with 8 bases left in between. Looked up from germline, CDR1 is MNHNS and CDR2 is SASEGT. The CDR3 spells CASRALYNSPLHF. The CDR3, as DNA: TGTGCCAGCCGGGCCCTCTATAATTCACCCCTCCACTTT.